This TCR beta chain was documented in a study of blood T cell repertoires in COVID-19. About the study: The origin of the acute and convalescent COVID-19 samples was the United States, Italy and Spain. PBMCs, B-cell-depleted T cells, or T cells provided the cDNA or gDNA that made up the material.

As originally analysed: For nucleated cells, counts were estimated from reference gene primer amplification. Assay used: immunoSEQ multiplex PCR; TCRdb lists only in-frame clones, some missing. Clonal size and the V and J genes are those of that table, whereas D and trimming came from the DNA. This table holds approximately 200,000 clones, 80% to 90% found once. CDR3 length equals 11 residues. The V and J ends lost 4 bases and 8 bases respectively, with 8 bases between them. Germline values: CDR1 MNHEY, CDR2 SVGAGI. The sequenced sample was peripheral blood. The TCR was taken from a man in his sixties who had recovered from COVID-19. V and J are TRBV6-5 and TRBJ1-1; D is uncertain. The CDR3 DNA sequence: TGTGCCAGCAGTTCCCCCAGAGAAGCTTTCTTT. It codes for CASSSPREAFF.